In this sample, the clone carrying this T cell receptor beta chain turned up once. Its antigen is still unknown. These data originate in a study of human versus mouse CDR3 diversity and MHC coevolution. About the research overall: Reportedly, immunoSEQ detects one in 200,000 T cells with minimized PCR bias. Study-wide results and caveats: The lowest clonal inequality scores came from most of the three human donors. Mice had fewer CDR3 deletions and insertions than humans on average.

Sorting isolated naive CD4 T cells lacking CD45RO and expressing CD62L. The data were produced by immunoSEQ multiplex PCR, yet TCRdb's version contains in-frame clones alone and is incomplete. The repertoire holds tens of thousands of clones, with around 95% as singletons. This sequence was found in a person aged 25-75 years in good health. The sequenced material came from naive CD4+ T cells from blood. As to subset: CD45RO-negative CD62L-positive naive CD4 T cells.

This chain's CDR3 is CASSGGTGLGYTF. Here the CDR3 DNA reads TGTGCCAGCAGCGGGGGGACAGGGCTTGGCTACACCTTC. The rearrangement joins TRBV5-8 to TRBJ1-2; 9 bases match TRBD1. Germline V gene sequence: CDR1 SGHTS, CDR2 YDEGEE. The V segment lost 4 bases and the J segment 7 bases; nucleotides outside the gene matches: 5. The CDR3 extends over 13 amino acids.